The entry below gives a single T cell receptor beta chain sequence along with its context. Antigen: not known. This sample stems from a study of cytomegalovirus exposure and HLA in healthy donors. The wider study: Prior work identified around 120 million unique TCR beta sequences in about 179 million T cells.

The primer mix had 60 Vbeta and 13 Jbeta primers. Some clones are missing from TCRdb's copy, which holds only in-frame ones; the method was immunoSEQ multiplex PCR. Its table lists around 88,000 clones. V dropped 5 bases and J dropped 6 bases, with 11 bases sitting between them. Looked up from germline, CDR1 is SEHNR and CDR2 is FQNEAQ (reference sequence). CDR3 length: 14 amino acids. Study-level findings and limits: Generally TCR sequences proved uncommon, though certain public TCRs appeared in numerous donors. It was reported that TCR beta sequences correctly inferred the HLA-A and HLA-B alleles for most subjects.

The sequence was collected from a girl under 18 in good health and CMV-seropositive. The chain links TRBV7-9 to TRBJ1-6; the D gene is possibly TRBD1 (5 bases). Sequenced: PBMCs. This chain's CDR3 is CASSPREGNSPLHF. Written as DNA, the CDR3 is TGTGCCAGCAGCCCCAGGGAGGGTAATTCACCCCTCCACTTT.